One sample yielded the 23 T cell receptor beta chains listed below, sequenced in a study of identical twins (dated by TCRdb to the mid-2010s). Library method: 5' RACE. Sequencing relied on an Illumina HiSeq 2000. Using fastp trimming at Q25 and MiXCR clonotype assembly, TCRdb reanalyzed the public sequencing data and kept in-frame beta chains. Here each entry gathers all rows of one CDR3 protein and keeps the most common genes and DNA. The sample table contains about 660,000 distinct CDR3 sequences; only one count was recorded for 8.5% to 9% of them. The top ten hold 0.98% of the sample. This sample was shared with a second study, whose subject was yellow fever vaccine responses in identical twins.

The sample consisted of PBMCs. These receptors all stem from a woman aged 18-29 years in good health.

A few counts support this clonotype. The chain employs TRBV7-2 and TRBJ2-1, with D possibly TRBD1 on 6 matching bases. The germline V gene has CDR1 SGHTA and CDR2 FQGNSA. The CDR3 is made up of 15 amino acids. Between the trimmed V and J ends, which lost 1 base and 9 bases, there was a span of 16 bases. The CDR3 DNA reads TGTGCCAGCAGCTTAGGGATTCTCGTAGGGGGTGAGCAGTTCTTC. Amino acid sequence: CASSLGILVGGEQFF.

This clonotype was seen repeatedly, ten times or more. V usage is TRBV12-3 or TRBV12-4 and J usage is TRBJ2-3, with D unresolved. Deletions cut 7 bases from V and 3 bases from J, with 14 bases between. This CDR3 has 14 residues. The CDR3 here is CASNPRRVTDTQYF. In DNA, the CDR3 is TGTGCCAGCAACCCCCGTCGGGTAACAGATACGCAGTATTTT.

The gene calls are TRBV12-3 or TRBV12-4 and TRBJ2-7; D is perhaps TRBD1 (6 bases). This CDR3 has 13 residues. V dropped 7 bases and J dropped 5 bases, with 15 bases sitting between them. The CDR3 bases are TGTGCCAGCACCCTCTTGAACAGGGACGAGCAGTACTTC. Its protein product is CASTLLNRDEQYF.

This clonotype was observed many times. CDR3 bases: TGTGCCAGCAGTTTAGCGGCAGTGGAGACCCAGTACTTC. Translated, it gives CASSLAAVETQYF. The chain links TRBV12-3 or TRBV12-4 to TRBJ2-5; D call uncertain. The CDR3 is made up of 13 amino acids. The ends were cut back, 0 bases at V and 5 bases at J, with 7 bases in the middle.

This CDR3 is CASSLAGQGDEQYF. The CDR3 nucleotides are TGTGCCAGCAGCTTAGCCGGACAGGGGGACGAGCAGTACTTC. This chain uses TRBV7-9 with TRBJ2-7; 10 bases fit TRBD1. V dropped 0 bases and J dropped 5; count of bases not matched to a gene: 1. The CDR3 spans 14 residues. Germline V lookup: CDR1 SEHNR, CDR2 FQNEAQ (reference sequence).

This chain links TRBV6-1 with TRBJ2-7, with TRBD2 matching over 12 bases. This CDR3 has 14 residues. The ends lost 4 bases at V and 7 bases at J; junction bases unmatched: 5. Germline CDR1 reads MNHNS; CDR2 reads SASEGT. The CDR3 here is CASSATSGSNEQYF. CDR3 in DNA: TGTGCCAGCAGTGCGACTAGCGGGAGTAATGAGCAGTACTTC.

This clonotype has just a few counts. The chain couples TRBV20-1 to TRBJ2-1; TRBD2 matches 8 bases. CDR1 is DFQATT and CDR2 is SNEGSKA in the germline V gene (reference sequence). The ends lost 2 bases at V and 4 bases at J; junction bases unmatched: 10. The CDR3 has 16 residues. CDR3 in DNA: TGCAGTGCTAGACCCCGCGGCGGGGGGCGTTACAATGAGCAGTTCTTC. This gives the protein CSARPRGGGRYNEQFF.

This chain links TRBV14 with TRBJ1-5, with 8 bases lining up with TRBD1. V gave up 4 bases and J gave up 4 bases; unmatched junction bases: 9. Germline V CDR1 and CDR2: SGHDN, FVKESK. The CDR3 length is 16 residues. The CDR3 nucleotides are TGTGCCAGCAGCCCGACGACAGGGGTAGTTAATCAGCCCCAGCATTTT. It translates to CASSPTTGVVNQPQHF.

The chain is built from TRBV18 and TRBJ1-3; D might be TRBD1 (5 bases). The CDR3 is 13 residues long. The ends were cut back, 6 bases at V and 4 bases at J, with 10 bases in the middle. The germline CDR1 and CDR2 sequences are KGHSH and LQKENI. CDR3 nucleotides: TGTGCCAGCTCTCAGACAGAAGGAAACACCATATATTTT. Encoded protein: CASSQTEGNTIYF.

At least ten counts were recorded for this clonotype. The chain uses TRBV28 and TRBJ2-5; 8 bases line up with TRBD2. In germline, CDR1 is MDHEN, CDR2 SYDVKM. CDR3 length equals 14 residues. J was trimmed by 5 bases and V by 7 bases; bases with no gene match: 9. DNA of the CDR3: TGTGCCAGCAACTTCCCCCGGGGGGGGGAGACCCAGTACTTC. Its protein is CASNFPRGGETQYF.

The rearrangement uses TRBV27 and TRBJ2-7, with D hard to call. CDR1 MNHEY and CDR2 SMNVEV come from the germline V gene (reference sequence). Between the trimmed V and J ends, which lost 2 bases and 7 bases, there was a span of 12 bases. This CDR3 comprises 13 residues. CDR3 DNA: TGTGCCAGCAGTTTAGACCGCTATCGGGAGCAGTACTTC. Its translation is CASSLDRYREQYF.

This clonotype was counted between two and nine times. The chain employs TRBV6-1 and TRBJ1-6; D gene ambiguous. The germline V gene has CDR1 MNHNS and CDR2 SASEGT. Between the trimmed V and J ends, which lost 6 bases and 7 bases, there was a span of 13 bases. CDR3 length equals 14 residues. CDR3 residues: CASRTPLRNSPLHF. The CDR3 nucleotides read TGTGCCAGCAGAACCCCGCTGCGGAATTCACCCCTCCACTTT.

This clonotype was counted a few times. The chain employs TRBV6-1 and TRBJ2-2; 10 nucleotides agree with TRBD2. This CDR3 spans 17 amino acids. Germline CDR1 is MNHNS and CDR2 is SASEGT. V shed 4 bases and J 2 bases; nucleotides not matched to a gene: 7. As DNA, the CDR3 is TGTGCCAGCAGTGTCAGTAGCGGGGGGCCTAACACCGGGGAGCTGTTTTTT. Encoded protein: CASSVSSGGPNTGELFF.

This clonotype has more than one count but fewer than ten. The chain employs TRBV11-2 and TRBJ2-3; D not certain. The germline V gene has CDR1 SGHAT and CDR2 FQNNGV. The V gene lost 0 bases and the J gene lost 8 bases, with 12 bases spanning the gap. There are 14 residues in the CDR3. The CDR3 bases are TGTGCCAGCAGCTTAGATAATCGCGTGGGTACGCAGTATTTT. Translation gives CASSLDNRVGTQYF. The full variable domain, rest sourced from reference TRBV11-2 and TRBJ2-3, is EAGVAQSPRYKIIEKRQSVAFWCNPISGHATLYWYQQILGQGPKLLIQFQNNGVVDDSQLPKDRFSAERLKGVDSTLKIQPAKLEDSAVYLCASSLDNRVGTQYFGPGTRLTVL.

This clonotype was observed a few times. The V call is TRBV4-3, the J call TRBJ2-5; perhaps TRBD1 as D (5 bases). V lost 4 bases and J lost 0, with 18 bases in between. The CDR3 runs 17 residues. Germline CDR1 LGHNA, CDR2 YSLEER. DNA for the CDR3: TGCGCCAGCAGCCTTAATCAGGGCTCGCATAACCAAGAGACCCAGTACTTC. The encoded protein is CASSLNQGSHNQETQYF.

This clonotype was seen a handful of times. This sequence joins TRBV4-3 and TRBJ2-1; 12 nucleotides match TRBD1. The germline CDR1 and CDR2 sequences are LGHNA and YSLEER. Trimming removed 4 bases from V and 7 bases from J; junction bases left unmatched: 8. The CDR3 runs to 16 residues. The CDR3 DNA sequence: TGCGCCAGCAGCCCGACTTGGGGACAGGGGGCGAATGAGCAGTTCTTC. This sequence encodes CASSPTWGQGANEQFF.

This clonotype was detected a few times. The rearrangement joins TRBV20-1 to TRBJ2-5, with D possibly being TRBD1 (6 bases). From germline, CDR1 is DFQATT and CDR2 SNEGSKA (reference sequence). With 5 bases removed from V and 2 bases from J, the gap between germline ends came to 12 bases. The CDR3 contains 13 residues. The CDR3 loop is CSALRTEQETQYF. CDR3 bases: TGCAGTGCTCTCCGGACAGAGCAAGAGACCCAGTACTTC.

CDR3 in DNA: TGTGCCAGCAGCCCTGGGGAAGGCCTAAGCAATCAGCCCCAGCATTTT. Translating gives CASSPGEGLSNQPQHF. The chain employs TRBV7-8 and TRBJ1-5, with D unresolved. V was clipped by 5 bases and J by 1 base, with 15 bases between them. The CDR3 is 16 amino acids. Germline V gives CDR1 SGHVS, CDR2 FQNEAQ.

This clonotype was detected a few times. The chain has TRBV28 and TRBJ2-4; maybe TRBD2 (6 bases). CDR1 and CDR2 (germline): MDHEN, SYDVKM. This CDR3 is built from 15 residues. The V end was cut by 5 bases, the J end by 3 bases, with 14 bases between. The CDR3 coding sequence is TGTGCCAGCAGTCATCGGCGGGGCGGCAAAAACATTCAGTACTTC. Its translation is CASSHRRGGKNIQYF.

This clonotype was recorded a few times. The rearrangement joins TRBV2 to TRBJ2-2, with D possibly being TRBD2 (6 bases). V was cut by 11 bases and J by 6 bases, with 16 bases left in between. CDR1 SNHLY and CDR2 FYNNEI come from the germline V gene. The CDR3 runs 13 residues. CDR3 amino acids: CASVEGSPGELFF. The CDR3 DNA reads as TGTGCCTCCGTGGAGGGGAGCCCCGGGGAGCTGTTTTTT.

V and J are TRBV5-1 and TRBJ1-2; D is possibly TRBD1 (5 bases). CDR3 length: 13 residues. Germline V gene data show CDR1 as SGHRS and CDR2 as YFSETQ. V dropped 0 bases and J dropped 6 bases, with 9 bases sitting between them. In DNA, the CDR3 is TGCGCCAGCAGCTTGGGCAGGGATCATGGCTACACCTTC. Translating it yields CASSLGRDHGYTF.

There are many counts of this clonotype. The chain uses TRBV28 and TRBJ2-3; tentatively, D is TRBD1 (5 bases). The germline V gene has CDR1 MDHEN and CDR2 SYDVKM. Trimming shortened V by 2 bases and J by 4 bases, and 10 bases separated the two germline ends. CDR3 size: 14 residues. CDR3 sequence: CASSLGSRADTQYF. CDR3 nucleotides: TGTGCCAGCAGTTTAGGTAGCAGGGCAGATACGCAGTATTTT.

This clonotype has more than one count but fewer than ten. The chain employs TRBV4-2 and TRBJ2-3, with a weak D call TRBD1 (6 bases). This CDR3 comprises 16 residues. The ends were cut back, 5 bases at V and 4 bases at J, with 19 bases in the middle. The germline V gene encodes CDR1 LGHNA and CDR2 YNFKEQ. The CDR3 sequence: CASSLRAGDRADTQYF. Here the CDR3 DNA reads TGTGCCAGCAGCTTGAGGGCAGGGGATCGCGCAGATACGCAGTATTTT.